This entry lists 27 T cell receptor beta chains sequenced from one sample in a study of long-term antiretroviral therapy in people with HIV. Samples were assayed with immunoSEQ v3.0 at survey level. Using immunoSEQ multiplex PCR, the repertoire was profiled, and TCRdb retains in-frame clones only, with some absent. This table holds fewer than 25,000 clones, roughly 80% found once. The sample here was unsorted PBMCs, taken 1.9 years after starting antiretroviral therapy. The receptors were sampled from a woman in her fifties or sixties with HIV.

The chain carries TRBV4-3 and TRBJ2-1; no definite D call. Trimming shortened V by 1 base and J by 7 bases, and 11 bases separated the two germline ends. The CDR3 runs 14 residues. Germline loops: CDR1 LGHNA, CDR2 YSLEER. The CDR3 loop is CASSQAVWVNEQFF. The CDR3, as DNA: TGCGCCAGCAGCCAAGCGGTTTGGGTAAATGAGCAGTTCTTC.

The V gene is TRBV7-9, the J gene TRBJ2-3; TRBD2 matches 8 bases. The V gene's germline CDR1 is SEHNR and CDR2 FQNEAQ (reference sequence). The CDR3 has 15 residues. The trim removed 4 bases at V and 3 bases at J, leaving 6 bases unmatched. CDR3 DNA: TGTGCCAGCAGCTCTGCGAGCGGGGGTACAGATACGCAGTATTTT. Protein sequence: CASSSASGGTDTQYF.

The chain links TRBV19 to TRBJ1-5; TRBD1 agrees at 9 bases. This CDR3 has 14 residues. The trim removed 7 bases at V and 2 bases at J, leaving 3 bases unmatched. Germline CDR1 reads LNHDA; CDR2 reads SQIVND (reference sequence). CDR3 residues: CASTRQGGNQPQHF. CDR3 in DNA: TGTGCCAGTACTCGACAGGGGGGCAATCAGCCCCAGCATTTT.

The chain carries TRBV28 and TRBJ2-2; TRBD2 is a possible D gene (5 bases). This CDR3 spans 15 amino acids. The germline V gene has CDR1 MDHEN and CDR2 SYDVKM. V dropped 7 bases and J dropped 2 bases, with 14 bases sitting between them. Here the CDR3 reads CASTSGLANTGELFF. For the CDR3, the DNA is TGTGCCAGCACCTCCGGGCTAGCCAACACCGGGGAGCTGTTTTTT.

The V call is TRBV5-1, the J call TRBJ2-7; possibly TRBD1 or TRBD2 for D (5 bases each). The ends were cut back, 7 bases at V and 7 bases at J, with 18 bases in the middle. The CDR3 totals 13 residues. Germline V gene data show CDR1 as SGHRS and CDR2 as YFSETQ. CDR3 coding DNA: TGCGCCAGCCGGGACGGAACCTACTTGGAGCAGTACTTC. Its translation: CASRDGTYLEQYF. Based on the CDR3 plus reference TRBV5-1 and TRBJ2-7, the full variable domain is KAGVTQTPRYLIKTRGQQVTLSCSPISGHRSVSWYQQTPGQGLQFLFEYFSETQRNKGNFPGRFSGRQFSNSRSEMNVSTLELGDSALYLCASRDGTYLEQYFGPGTRLTVT.

The count of this clone is one. The rearrangement joins TRBV7-2 to TRBJ1-5; D is ambiguous. Deletions cut 1 base from V and 2 bases from J, with 9 bases between. Looked up from germline, CDR1 is SGHTA and CDR2 is FQGNSA. This CDR3 has 15 amino acids. The CDR3 DNA is TGTGCCAGCAGCTTAGGTACCTTCGGCAATCAGCCCCAGCATTTT. Its protein product is CASSLGTFGNQPQHF.

The rearrangement links TRBV30 to TRBJ2-4; possibly TRBD1 for D (5 bases). The length of the CDR3 is 15 residues. Germline CDR1 and CDR2: GTSNPN and SVGIG (reference sequence). Trimming shortened V by 1 base and J by 0 bases, and 10 bases separated the two germline ends. The CDR3 here is CAWSGGRLAKNIQYF. The CDR3 nucleotides are TGTGCCTGGAGTGGGGGCAGATTAGCCAAAAACATTCAGTACTTC.

The chain has TRBV5-6 and TRBJ1-2; D is uncertain. This CDR3 is 14 amino acids long. Trimming cost V 1 base and J 2 bases, with 9 bases left between them. CDR1 and CDR2 from the germline V gene are SGHDT and YYEEEE. The CDR3: CASSLFRRNYGYTF. The CDR3, as DNA: TGTGCCAGCAGCTTGTTCAGGCGAAACTATGGCTACACCTTC. The variable domain in full, completed from reference TRBV5-6 and TRBJ1-2, reads DAGVTQSPTHLIKTRGQQVTLRCSPKSGHDTVSWYQQALGQGPQFIFQYYEEEERQRGNFPDRFSGHQFPNYSSELNVNALLLGDSALYLCASSLFRRNYGYTFGSGTRLTVV.

This clone was picked up one time. The chain carries TRBV2 and TRBJ1-1; 7 nucleotides line up with TRBD1. Germline V gene lookup returns CDR1 SNHLY and CDR2 FYNNEI. The CDR3 has 16 residues. With V trimmed by 6 bases and J by 4 bases, 14 bases remained unmatched. The CDR3 nucleotides read TGTGCCAGCAGATTAGGGGGCGGGTCGTGGGGCACTGAAGCTTTCTTT. Its translation is CASRLGGGSWGTEAFF.

The chain recombines TRBV10-3 with TRBJ2-3, with TRBD2 identical over 7 bases. In germline, CDR1 is ENHRY, CDR2 SYGVKD. J lost 6 bases, V lost 3 bases, and 6 bases had no gene match. The CDR3 has 14 amino acids. The DNA of the CDR3 is TGTGCCATCAGTGATCGGCTAGCGGTGGATACGCAGTATTTT. Translating gives CAISDRLAVDTQYF.

The V call is TRBV7-9, the J call TRBJ1-2; D not certain. The CDR3 length is 14 residues. V lost 1 base to trimming and J lost 2 bases, with 8 bases between them. Germline V gene sequence: CDR1 SEHNR, CDR2 FQNEAQ (reference sequence). This CDR3 reads CASSLVEGNYGYTF. In DNA, the CDR3 is TGTGCCAGCAGCTTAGTGGAGGGAAACTATGGCTACACCTTC.

In its sample, this clone was seen once. V is TRBV15 and J is TRBJ1-2; no firm D call. Trimming shortened V by 4 bases and J by 12 bases, and 21 bases separated the two germline ends. CDR1 is LNHNV, CDR2 YYDKDF, per germline (reference sequence). CDR3 size: 14 residues. CDR3 sequence: CATSIGVSRQGHTF. DNA of the CDR3: TGTGCCACCAGCATCGGGGTCTCCCGCCAAGGCCACACCTTC. Based on the CDR3 plus reference TRBV15 and TRBJ1-2, the full variable domain is DAMVIQNPRYQVTQFGKPVTLSCSQTLNHNVMYWYQQKSSQAPKLLFHYYDKDFNNEADTPDNFQSRRPNTSFCFLDIRSPGLGDTAMYLCATSIGVSRQGHTFGSGTRLTVV.

This chain uses TRBV7-2 with TRBJ2-1; D possibly uses TRBD1 or TRBD2 (6 bases each). Trimming took off 1 base at V and 1 base at J, with 8 bases between the two ends. The CDR3 is 15 amino acids. Germline values: CDR1 SGHTA, CDR2 FQGNSA. The CDR3 here is CASSLEGGSYNEQFF. The DNA of the CDR3 is TGTGCCAGCAGCTTAGAAGGGGGGTCCTACAATGAGCAGTTCTTC.

The J gene is TRBJ1-2, the V gene TRBV6-5; 8 nucleotides match TRBD1. V dropped 6 bases and J dropped 3; count of bases not matched to a gene: 3. Germline CDR1 and CDR2: MNHEY and SVGAGI. CDR3 length equals 13 residues. This CDR3 is CASSAGGDYGYTF. The CDR3 DNA is TGTGCCAGCAGCGCAGGGGGCGACTATGGCTACACCTTC.

This clone came up once. The gene calls are TRBV10-1 and TRBJ2-3; perhaps TRBD2 as D (6 bases). The germline CDR1 and CDR2 sequences are WNHNN and SYGVQD (reference sequence). CDR3 length equals 18 residues. V was shortened by 8 bases and J by 0 bases, with 24 bases between the two germline ends. CDR3 DNA sequence: TGCGCCAGCTGGGAACATGGAGGGACCTTAACTAGCACAGATACGCAGTATTTT. Protein product: CASWEHGGTLTSTDTQYF.

The chain carries TRBV6-5 and TRBJ1-1; perhaps TRBD1 as D (6 bases). With 5 bases removed from V and 3 bases from J, the gap between germline ends came to 13 bases. The CDR3 is made up of 14 amino acids. Germline V gene lookup returns CDR1 MNHEY and CDR2 SVGAGI. CDR3 sequence (DNA): TGTGCCAGCAGTAAAACAGGGATGCACACTGAAGCTTTCTTT. Translating it yields CASSKTGMHTEAFF.

The chain has TRBV28 and TRBJ2-2; no definite D call. The CDR3 loop spans 18 amino acids. Germline V CDR1 and CDR2: MDHEN, SYDVKM. Trimming shortened V by 6 bases and J by 3 bases, and 23 bases separated the two germline ends. Written as DNA, the CDR3 is TGTGCCAGCAGCCCACACAAGTGGGGTTACCAATACACCGGGGAGCTGTTTTTT. This encodes CASSPHKWGYQYTGELFF.

The V gene is TRBV7-2, the J gene TRBJ2-1; 10 positions match TRBD1. There are 14 residues in the CDR3. Germline loops: CDR1 SGHTA, CDR2 FQGNSA. After removal of 5 bases from V and 9 bases from J, the junction contained 7 bases not matched to a gene. The CDR3 nucleotides read TGTGCCAGCAGCCGGGACAGGGGTACAGGTGAGCAGTTCTTC. As protein: CASSRDRGTGEQFF.

This clone came up a few times. This chain connects TRBV6-1 to TRBJ1-2; D gene ambiguous. V was cut by 3 bases and J by 6 bases, with 14 bases left in between. The CDR3 sequence is 14 residues long. Germline CDR1 is MNHNS and CDR2 is SASEGT. The CDR3 here is CASSEGPGEDGYTF. CDR3 sequence (DNA): TGTGCCAGCAGTGAGGGCCCCGGGGAGGATGGCTACACCTTC.

In this sample, this clone turned up once. The genes are TRBV28 and TRBJ1-5; the D gene is possibly TRBD1 (5 bases). Germline V CDR1 and CDR2: MDHEN, SYDVKM. The CDR3 spans 21 residues. V was trimmed by 2 bases and J by 0 bases, leaving 26 bases between them. DNA of the CDR3: TGTGCCAGCAGTTTACAATACCGGGGCCCCGGGCCGGGGTATAGCAATCAGCCCCAGCATTTT. It encodes CASSLQYRGPGPGYSNQPQHF.

V usage is TRBV21-1 and J usage is TRBJ2-7; TRBD1 was called by the table and not checked on the DNA. TRBV21-1 is recorded as a pseudogene. The CDR3 is 15 amino acids. CDR3 DNA: TGTGCCAGCAGCAAAGTGGGACAGGTCACCTACGAGCAGTACTTC. Translating gives CASSKVGQVTYEQYF.

This chain joins TRBV5-1 and TRBJ1-1; a weak D match, TRBD1 (5 bases). The V gene's germline CDR1 is SGHRS and CDR2 YFSETQ. The CDR3 spans 14 residues. Trimming pared 0 bases from V and 1 base from J, leaving 7 bases between. CDR3 region: CASSLEGRNTEAFF. The CDR3 region has the DNA TGCGCCAGCAGCTTGGAGGGGAGGAACACTGAAGCTTTCTTT.

The V gene is TRBV11-2, the J gene TRBJ2-1; TRBD2 aligns across 12 bases. Per the germline V gene, CDR1 is SGHAT and CDR2 is FQNNGV. The length of the CDR3 is 15 residues. The V gene end was trimmed by 4 bases and the J gene end by 9 bases; junction bases not matched to a gene: 7. The CDR3 DNA reads as TGTGCCAGCAGCTCCAGACTAGCGGGGGCGGGTGAGCAGTTCTTC. The encoded protein is CASSSRLAGAGEQFF. The full variable domain, in which reference TRBV11-2 and TRBJ2-1 provide the parts outside the CDR3, is EAGVAQSPRYKIIEKRQSVAFWCNPISGHATLYWYQQILGQGPKLLIQFQNNGVVDDSQLPKDRFSAERLKGVDSTLKIQPAKLEDSAVYLCASSSRLAGAGEQFFGPGTRLTVL.

This clone was counted between two and nine times. This chain links TRBV14 with TRBJ1-6; D unclear. Trimming took 0 bases from V and 8 from J, leaving 5 bases between them. Germline CDR1 and CDR2: SGHDN and FVKESK. The CDR3 has 13 amino acids. CDR3 DNA: TGTGCCAGCAGCCAAGATCCTCATTCACCCCTCCACTTT. Translation gives CASSQDPHSPLHF. Complete variable domain (other parts from reference TRBV14 and TRBJ1-6): EAGVTQFPSHSVIEKGQTVTLRCDPISGHDNLYWYRRVMGKEIKFLLHFVKESKQDESGMPNNRFLAERTGGTYSTLKVQPAELEDSGVYFCASSQDPHSPLHFGNGTRLTVT.

This clone showed up just once. The chain joins TRBV4-3 to TRBJ2-7; the D gene is possibly TRBD2 (5 bases). The CDR3 covers 13 residues. CDR1 is LGHNA, CDR2 YSLEER, per germline. Trimming left V 2 bases short and J 3 bases short, with 8 bases between. CDR3 sequence: CASSQTEGYEQYF. In DNA, the CDR3 is TGCGCCAGCAGCCAAACAGAGGGCTACGAGCAGTACTTC.

J is TRBJ1-1 and V is TRBV13; D remains unclear. V was cut by 2 bases and J by 1 base, with 11 bases left in between. Germline CDR1 PRHDT, CDR2 FYEKMQ (reference sequence). The CDR3 runs 15 residues. DNA of the CDR3: TGTGCCAGCAGCTTAACTGGCAGATCGAACACTGAAGCTTTCTTT. Its translation is CASSLTGRSNTEAFF. Full variable domain (remainder filled in from reference TRBV13 and TRBJ1-1): AAGVIQSPRHLIKEKRETATLKCYPIPRHDTVYWYQQGPGQDPQFLISFYEKMQSDKGSIPDRFSAQQFSDYHSELNMSSLELGDSALYFCASSLTGRSNTEAFFGQGTRLTVV.

Only a few counts were recorded for this clone. The V gene is TRBV29-1, the J gene TRBJ1-5; no clear D gene. CDR3 size: 15 residues. Germline V gene sequence: CDR1 SQVTM, CDR2 ANQGSEA. Trimming left V 3 bases short and J 0 bases short, with 12 bases between. The CDR3 DNA is TGCAGCGTTGACTCCAGGCCGTATAGCAATCAGCCCCAGCATTTT. This codes for CSVDSRPYSNQPQHF.